This is a list of T cell receptor beta chains from one sample in a study of radiation and T cells in renal cell carcinoma. Here immunoSEQ multiplex PCR was the method, and the copy in TCRdb shows in-frame clones only, minus some. The profile shows fewer than 45,000 clones, nearly 85% of them singletons. The material was blood, obtained from a patient whose treatment included radiotherapy and nephrectomy. These receptors were taken from a woman in her seventies with renal cell carcinoma. Both conserved end residues are part of each CDR3. D genes are given only for firm matches. Some rows have no size entry. The others give once, few or many, or a class for an expanded clone.

v_call,clone_size,d_call,j_call,cdr3_nt,cdr3_aa
TRBV6-5,few,.,TRBJ2-5,TGTGCCAGCAGTTACTCGATGACAGAGGGAGGAGAGACCCAGTACTTC,CASSYSMTEGGETQYF
TRBV7-2,.,.,TRBJ2-7,TGTGCCAGCAGCTTAGAAAACTCTCCTGCCTACGAGCAGTACTTC,CASSLENSPAYEQYF
TRBV7-8,.,.,TRBJ2-7,TGTGCCAGCAGCCCCCGGAGGGCAGGGGCCTCCTACGAGCAGTACTTC,CASSPRRAGASYEQYF
TRBV30,.,.,TRBJ2-7,TGTGCCTGGAGTGCCCCCCATAGTAAGAGCTCCTACGAGCAGTACTTC,CAWSAPHSKSSYEQYF
TRBV10-3,.,.,TRBJ2-3,TGTGCCATCAGTGGAACGGATAGCACAGATACGCAGTATTTT,CAISGTDSTDTQYF
TRBV10-3,once,.,TRBJ2-7,TGTGCCATCAGTGAGGACAGTTCCTACGAGCAGTACTTC,CAISEDSSYEQYF
TRBV6-6,.,.,TRBJ1-1,TGTGCCAGCAGGGCCGGTAGGAGGAGGAACACTGAAGCTTTCTTT,CASRAGRRRNTEAFF
TRBV18,.,TRBD1,TRBJ1-2,TGTGCCAGCTCACCGTCAGATGGGACAGGGAGTAACTATGGCTACACCTTC,CASSPSDGTGSNYGYTF
TRBV6-1,.,.,TRBJ1-5,TGTGCCAGCAGTGTTAGGACAAGCAGCAATCAGCCCCAGCATTTT,CASSVRTSSNQPQHF
TRBV30,.,.,TRBJ2-7,TGTGCCTGGAGTGTCGGCGGCAGCACCTACGAGCAGTACTTC,CAWSVGGSTYEQYF
TRBV6-1,.,.,TRBJ2-1,TGTGCCAGCAGTGAGGATAGCTCCTACAATGAGCAGTTCTTC,CASSEDSSYNEQFF
TRBV7-2,once,.,TRBJ1-2,TGTGCCAGCAGCCGGGCTACGGTTAGGGGCTATGGCTACACCTTC,CASSRATVRGYGYTF
TRBV6-6,.,TRBD1,TRBJ1-5,TGTGCCAGCAGCCTCGGACAGGCGGACAATCAGCCCCAGCATTTT,CASSLGQADNQPQHF
TRBV2,.,.,TRBJ2-2,TGTGCCAGCAATCCTTTAGCCACCGGGGAGCTGTTTTTT,CASNPLATGELFF
TRBV13,.,.,TRBJ1-1,TGTGCCAGCAGCTTAGACCCCCGGGTGTCGAGCACTGAAGCTTTCTTT,CASSLDPRVSSTEAFF
TRBV6-5,once,TRBD1,TRBJ2-2,TGTGCCAGCAACCTGGACAGGGTGGGCACCGGGGAGCTGTTTTTT,CASNLDRVGTGELFF
TRBV5-6,few,TRBD1,TRBJ2-7,TGTGCCAGCAGCTGGGGGACAGCCTACGAGCAGTACTTC,CASSWGTAYEQYF
TRBV6-5,.,.,TRBJ1-2,TGTGCCAGCAGTCCGGGGACAAGCTATGGCTACACCTTC,CASSPGTSYGYTF
TRBV18,few,TRBD1,TRBJ2-2,TGTGCCAGCTCACCAGGTACCGGGACAGGGCCCGGGGAGCTGTTTTTT,CASSPGTGTGPGELFF
TRBV7-2,.,TRBD2,TRBJ2-3,TGTGCCAGCAGCTTAGGAGCGGGGGGGGGCACAGATACGCAGTATTTT,CASSLGAGGGTDTQYF
TRBV5-1,.,TRBD2,TRBJ2-5,TGCGCCAGCAGTGGGCGGGAGTCATCCGAGACCCAGTACTTC,CASSGRESSETQYF
TRBV5-1,.,.,TRBJ2-3,TGCGCCAGCAGCTTGTCTCCCGGGGGCGGGGGCACAGATACGCAGTATTTT,CASSLSPGGGGTDTQYF
TRBV7-2,.,.,TRBJ2-7,TGTGCCAGCAGCTCGGGACCGGTCTACGAGCAGTACTTC,CASSSGPVYEQYF
TRBV5-1,.,TRBD2,TRBJ2-7,TGCGCCAGCAGGAGAGCGGGACTTAGCTCCTACGAGCAGTACTTC,CASRRAGLSSYEQYF
TRBV7-2,.,.,TRBJ2-7,TGTGCCAGCAGGAACGCCTACGAGCAGTACTTC,CASRNAYEQYF
TRBV5-1,.,.,TRBJ2-5,TGCGCCAGCAGCTTGCTTACCGGACAAGAGACCCAGTACTTC,CASSLLTGQETQYF
TRBV13,.,.,TRBJ2-3,TGTGCCAGCAGCTTAAGGACCTCCCCTGGTGCAGATACGCAGTATTTT,CASSLRTSPGADTQYF
TRBV11-3,.,.,TRBJ2-3,TGTGCCAGCAGCGACTACTTGGATACGCAGTATTTT,CASSDYLDTQYF
TRBV6-5,.,.,TRBJ1-1,TGTGCCAGCAGTTACGGGGGGGGGACTGAAGCTTTCTTT,CASSYGGGTEAFF
TRBV6-1,few,.,TRBJ1-4,TGTGCCAGCAGTGATTGGGGTCGGGTCGCAAAACTGTTTTTT,CASSDWGRVAKLFF
TRBV9,few,TRBD1,TRBJ1-2,TGTGCCAGCAGCCCCCGGGACAGGGGCGATGGCTACACCTTC,CASSPRDRGDGYTF